This TCR beta chain is from a study of OX40 agonist ivuxolimab in advanced cancers. Study-level information: Melanoma, hepatocellular carcinoma, head and neck or renal cell cancer occurred in dose-escalation patients. Regarding the study as a whole: CD8+ T cells averaged more expanded clones than CD4+.

TCRdb's copy holds only in-frame clones and misses some; the assay was immunoSEQ multiplex PCR. The data contain about 79,000 clones, 85% to 95% of them singletons. Deletions cut 1 base from V and 5 bases from J, with 8 bases between. In germline, CDR1 is SGHNT, CDR2 YENEEA. This CDR3 has 13 residues. Regarding this clone: The target antigen is unknown.

This chain uses TRBV11-3 with TRBJ1-1, with D tentatively TRBD1 (6 bases). This clonotype originated in an adult with an advanced solid tumor such as melanoma, head and neck, liver or kidney cancer. The source was CD4+ or CD8+ T cells sorted from blood, collected in a trial of the OX40 agonist ivuxolimab. The CDR3 spells CASSLAQGTEAFF. CDR3 in DNA: TGTGCCAGCAGCTTAGCTCAGGGGACTGAAGCTTTCTTT. The whole variable domain, remainder taken from reference TRBV11-3 and TRBJ1-1, is EAGVVQSPRYKIIEKKQPVAFWCNPISGHNTLYWYLQNLGQGPELLIRYENEEAVDDSQLPKDRFSAERLKGVDSTLKIQPAELGDSAVYLCASSLAQGTEAFFGQGTRLTVV.